This TCR beta chain emerged from a study of cytomegalovirus exposure and HLA in healthy donors. Germline values: CDR1 LNHNV, CDR2 YYDKDF (reference sequence). This CDR3 is built from 15 residues. The V end lost 0 bases, the J end lost 10 bases, and 13 bases lay between the germline ends. Comment on this clone: Antigen: not known.

Healthy bone marrow donors made up the cohort. Broader study findings: Reports described diagnosis of cytomegalovirus status by the classifier as highly specific and sensitive.

The PCR contained 60 Vbeta and 13 Jbeta primers. Under the authors' procedure: A later analysis counted 65 million to 95 million unique TCR beta chains, roughly 11 million shared. Sequenced by immunoSEQ multiplex PCR; TCRdb stores in-frame clones only, minus some. Clone size and the V and J calls come from that table; the DNA yielded D and trimming. Of over 60,000 clones in the sample, 65% to 80% were seen once. The chain carries TRBV15 and TRBJ1-6; no clear D. Sequencing used PBMCs. This sequence originates from a man aged 65 to 79 in good health and CMV-seronegative. CDR3 sequence: CATSRDPGMESPLHF. As DNA, the CDR3 is TGTGCCACCAGCAGAGATCCGGGTATGGAGTCACCCCTCCACTTT.